The clone carrying this T cell receptor beta chain was observed at least ten times. This sample was included in a study of neurological immune-mediated disorders. One entry per CDR3 protein results from TCRdb running MiXCR on the 5' RACE reads. The sample shows around 26,000 distinct CDR3 sequences, roughly 6.7% of them seen only once. Germline CDR1 is DFQATT and CDR2 is SNEGSKA (reference sequence). CDR3 length: 15 residues. Trimming stripped 2 bases from V and 1 base from J, with 14 bases between. The rearrangement uses TRBV20-1 and TRBJ1-1; D unresolved. The sample consisted of PBMCs. The clonotype comes from a woman aged 45-59 years in good health. CDR3 in DNA: TGCAGTGCTAGACGTCCGGACCTTTGGAACACTGAAGCTTTCTTT. This encodes CSARRPDLWNTEAFF.